The present T cell receptor (beta chain) was sequenced within a study of blood T cell repertoires in COVID-19. CDR1 SEHNR and CDR2 FQNEAQ come from the germline V gene (reference sequence). The CDR3 covers 18 residues. Unmatched junction bases numbered 11, after V lost 1 base and J lost 4 bases. Sequencing used immunoSEQ multiplex PCR; TCRdb keeps in-frame clones, though not all of them. The table includes 65,000 to 80,000 clones, about nine tenths detected once. The TCR was taken from a man in his fifties or sixties with active COVID-19. J is TRBJ2-2 and V is TRBV7-9, with TRBD2 matching over 8 bases. The source material was peripheral blood. This CDR3 is CASSLGLGISGTTGELFF. The CDR3 DNA reads as TGTGCCAGCAGCTTAGGACTCGGGATTAGCGGGACCACCGGGGAGCTGTTTTTT.